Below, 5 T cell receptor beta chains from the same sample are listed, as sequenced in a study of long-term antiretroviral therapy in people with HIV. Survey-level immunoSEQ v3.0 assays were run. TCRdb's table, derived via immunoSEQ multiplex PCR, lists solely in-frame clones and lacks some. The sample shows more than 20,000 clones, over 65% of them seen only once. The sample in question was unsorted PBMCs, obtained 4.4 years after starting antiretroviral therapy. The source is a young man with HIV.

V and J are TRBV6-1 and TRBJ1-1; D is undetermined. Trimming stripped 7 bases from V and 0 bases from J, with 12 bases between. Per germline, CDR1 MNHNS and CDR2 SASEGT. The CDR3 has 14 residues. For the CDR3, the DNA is TGTGCCAGCACCCCCTGGAGGGTGAACACTGAAGCTTTCTTT. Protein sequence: CASTPWRVNTEAFF.

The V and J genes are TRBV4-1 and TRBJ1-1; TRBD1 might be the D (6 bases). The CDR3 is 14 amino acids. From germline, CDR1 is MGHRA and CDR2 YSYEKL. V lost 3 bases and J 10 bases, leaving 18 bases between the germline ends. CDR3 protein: CASSQTVEGGRAFF. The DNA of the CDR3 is TGCGCCAGCAGCCAGACGGTGGAAGGGGGGAGAGCTTTCTTT.

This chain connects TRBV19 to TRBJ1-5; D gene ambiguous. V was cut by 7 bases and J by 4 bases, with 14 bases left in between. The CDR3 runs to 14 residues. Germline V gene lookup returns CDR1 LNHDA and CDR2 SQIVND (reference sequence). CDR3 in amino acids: CASIDEGSNQPQHF. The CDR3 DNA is TGTGCCAGTATAGATGAGGGCTCGAATCAGCCCCAGCATTTT.

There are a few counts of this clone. The CDR3 loop is CASGRSADRNYGYTF. The CDR3 DNA follows: TGTGCCAGCGGTAGATCTGCGGACAGAAACTATGGCTACACCTTC. V gene TRBV11-2 combines with J gene TRBJ1-2; TRBD1 is a possible D gene (6 bases). From germline, CDR1 is SGHAT and CDR2 FQNNGV. Trimming took off 8 bases at V and 2 bases at J, with 18 bases between the two ends. The CDR3 sequence is 15 residues long.

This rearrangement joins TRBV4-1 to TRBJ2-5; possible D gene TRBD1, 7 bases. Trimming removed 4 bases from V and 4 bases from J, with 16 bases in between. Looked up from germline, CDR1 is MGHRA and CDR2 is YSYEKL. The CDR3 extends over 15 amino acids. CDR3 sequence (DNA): TGCGCCAGCAGCCCCGGGCAGGGGGGATCAGAGACCCAGTACTTC. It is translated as CASSPGQGGSETQYF.